These T cell receptor beta chains were read from a single sample in a study of blood T cell repertoires in COVID-19. Sequenced by immunoSEQ multiplex PCR; TCRdb stores in-frame clones only, minus some. The sample shows 150,000 to 200,000 clones, 75% to 85% of them seen only once. Sequencing was done on a sample of peripheral blood. The receptors stem from an elderly woman with COVID-19, enrolled during active disease. Each CDR3 is given with its conserved first and last residue. The D gene is left open where the match is weak. Clone sizes are given selectively: once, few, many, or a class where the clone is expanded.

v_gene,d_gene,j_gene,abundance,CDR3aa,CDR3nt
TRBV9,-,TRBJ1-2,-,CASSVENSHYGYTF,TGTGCCAGCAGCGTAGAGAACAGTCACTATGGCTACACCTTC
TRBV7-8,-,TRBJ1-5,many,CASSPSRGNYQPQHF,TGTGCCAGCAGCCCGTCAAGGGGGAATTATCAGCCCCAGCATTTT
TRBV7-3,-,TRBJ1-2,-,CASSLIPGAGVEGYTF,TGTGCCAGCAGCTTAATCCCAGGGGCAGGGGTAGAGGGCTACACCTTC
TRBV29-1,-,TRBJ2-2,-,CSVRQNTGELFF,TGCAGCGTTCGACAGAACACCGGGGAGCTGTTTTTT
TRBV7-9,-,TRBJ1-1,-,CASSYTREGTEAFF,TGTGCCAGCAGTTATACCAGGGAGGGGACTGAAGCTTTCTTT
TRBV2,TRBD1,TRBJ1-4,-,CASRMDRGAYEKLFF,TGTGCCAGCAGAATGGACAGGGGAGCATATGAAAAACTGTTTTTT
TRBV9,-,TRBJ1-1,-,CASSVANRNTEAFF,TGTGCCAGCAGCGTAGCTAACAGGAACACTGAAGCTTTCTTT
TRBV7-2,-,TRBJ2-1,-,CASRKSYYNEQFF,TGTGCCAGCAGAAAAAGCTACTACAATGAGCAGTTCTTC
TRBV1,-,TRBJ2-7,-,CTSSQDIHEQYF,TGCACCAGCAGCCAAGACATCCACGAGCAGTACTTC
TRBV28,TRBD1,TRBJ2-1,once,CATRGHWAEAEQFF,TGTGCCACCAGGGGGCATTGGGCGGAAGCGGAGCAGTTCTTC
TRBV19,TRBD1,TRBJ2-7,-,CASSRQGGPYEQYF,TGTGCCAGTAGTCGACAGGGTGGTCCCTACGAGCAGTACTTC
TRBV5-1,TRBD2,TRBJ2-7,-,CASSLEAGVGGEQYF,TGCGCCAGCAGCTTGGAAGCGGGAGTGGGTGGCGAGCAGTACTTC
TRBV15,-,TRBJ2-7,-,CATSRGAGTNSYEQYF,TGTGCCACCAGCAGAGGAGCCGGGACAAATTCCTACGAGCAGTACTTC
TRBV7-6,-,TRBJ2-5,-,CASSLYGGDQETQYF,TGTGCCAGCAGCTTATATGGCGGGGACCAAGAGACCCAGTACTTC
TRBV2,-,TRBJ2-3,-,CASRTGGDTQYF,TGTGCCAGCAGAACTGGGGGGGATACGCAGTATTTT
TRBV12-3/TRBV12-4,-,TRBJ1-5,-,CASSLGANQPQHF,TGTGCCAGCAGTTTGGGGGCAAATCAGCCCCAGCATTTT
TRBV19,TRBD1,TRBJ2-1,-,CASSRRQGGYNEQFF,TGTGCCAGTAGCCGACGACAGGGGGGGTACAATGAGCAGTTCTTC
TRBV11-2,-,TRBJ1-2,-,CASSLNSGYGYTF,TGTGCCAGCAGCTTAAACAGCGGCTATGGCTACACCTTC
TRBV29-1,-,TRBJ1-1,-,CSGRAGSNTEAFF,TGCAGCGGACGAGCGGGGTCGAACACTGAAGCTTTCTTT